The T cell receptor (beta chain) described here comes from a study of T cell changes during pregnancy in multiple sclerosis. Germline CDR1 SGHRS, CDR2 YFSETQ. The V gene lost 4 bases and the J gene lost 4 bases, with 4 bases spanning the gap. The CDR3 length is 11 residues. Sequencing was performed with immunoSEQ multiplex PCR; in TCRdb, only in-frame clones are kept and a portion is missing. The table has 40,000 to 55,000 clones, around nine tenths seen once. Sequences were derived from CD4+ T cells from peripheral blood mononuclear cells, sampled in the second trimester of pregnancy. The TCR comes from a female donor with multiple sclerosis, enrolled in a pregnancy study. This chain joins TRBV5-1 and TRBJ2-3; no clear D gene. CDR3 DNA sequence: TGCGCCAGCAGCCAGTCAGATACGCAGTATTTT. It is translated as CASSQSDTQYF.